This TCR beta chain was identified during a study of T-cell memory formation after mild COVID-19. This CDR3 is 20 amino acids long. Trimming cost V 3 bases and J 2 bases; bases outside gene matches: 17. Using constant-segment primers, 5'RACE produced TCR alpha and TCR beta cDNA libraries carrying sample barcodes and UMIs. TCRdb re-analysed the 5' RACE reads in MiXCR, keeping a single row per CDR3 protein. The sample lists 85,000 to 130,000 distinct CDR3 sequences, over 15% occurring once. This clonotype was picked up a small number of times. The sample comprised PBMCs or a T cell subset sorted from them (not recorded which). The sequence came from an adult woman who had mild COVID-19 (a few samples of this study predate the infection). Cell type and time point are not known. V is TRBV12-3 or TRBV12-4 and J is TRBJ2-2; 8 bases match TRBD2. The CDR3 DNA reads TGTGCCAGCAGTTTTACGCTAGCGGGCTTGTTCGGGAATAACACCGGGGAGCTGTTTTTT. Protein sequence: CASSFTLAGLFGNNTGELFF.